This is a list of T cell receptor beta chains from one sample in a study of T cells in Graves' hyperthyroidism and ophthalmopathy. Each CDR3 protein is one row after TCRdb ran MiXCR on the multiplex PCR reads. The repertoire holds around 270,000 distinct CDR3 sequences, with roughly 19% as singletons. Material for sequencing was blood. These receptors all stem from a man aged 50 to 59 with Graves' ophthalmopathy. Both conserved end residues are part of each CDR3. A D gene is named only where the DNA matches it firmly. The size entry is marked missing in some rows and otherwise reads once, few, many or a size class.

d_call clone_size j_call v_call cdr3_nt cdr3_aa
TRBD1 - TRBJ2-2 TRBV7-9 TGTGCCAGCAGGAAGCAGACAGGGACGTCCACCGGGGAGCTGTTTTTT CASRKQTGTSTGELFF
- - TRBJ1-2 TRBV5-1 TGCGCCAGCAGCTTGGGAGGGCGCGATGGCTACACCTTC CASSLGGRDGYTF
- many TRBJ2-2 TRBV11-2 TGTGCCAGTGGTACAGAGGGTGTCACCGGGGAGCTGTTTTTT CASGTEGVTGELFF
- many TRBJ2-7 TRBV11-2 TGTGCCAGCAGTACCGGGACTTGGAAGAATTACGAGCAGTACTTC CASSTGTWKNYEQYF
- - TRBJ2-1 TRBV24-1 TGTGCCACCAGTGATCGCCCCAATGAGCAGTTCTTC CATSDRPNEQFF
- - TRBJ1-2 TRBV13 TGTGCCAGCAGTGACTGGGGGGATAATGGCTACACCTTC CASSDWGDNGYTF
TRBD1 - TRBJ2-1 TRBV4-1 TGCGCCAGCAGCCAAGATCGACAGGGGGCGAACAGCGATGAGCAGTTCTTC CASSQDRQGANSDEQFF
- many TRBJ1-2 TRBV28 TGTGCCAGCAGGCCCAAAAACAGGGTGAGAGGCTACACCTTC CASRPKNRVRGYTF
- - TRBJ2-5 TRBV27 TGTGCCAGCAGCCTAGGAGGACGGCTTGGGACCCAGTACTTC CASSLGGRLGTQYF
TRBD2 - TRBJ2-3 TRBV19 TGTGCCAGTACTCTGGGACTAGCGGGAGTTGGAGATACGCAGTATTTT CASTLGLAGVGDTQYF
- - TRBJ2-4 TRBV30 TGTGCCTGGAGTGGTGGAACCGAAAACATTCAGTACTTC CAWSGGTENIQYF
- few TRBJ2-1 TRBV9 TGTGCCAGCAGCGTAGCTGTGGAGTCCTACAATGAGCAGTTCTTC CASSVAVESYNEQFF
TRBD1 - TRBJ2-1 TRBV7-9 TGTGCCAGCAGCTCGGGACAGGGAAGCTACAATGAGCAGTTCTTC CASSSGQGSYNEQFF
TRBD1 few TRBJ2-1 TRBV30 TGTGCCTGGAGTGCCGGGAACAGGGGGAATGAGCAGTTCTTC CAWSAGNRGNEQFF
- many TRBJ2-7 TRBV2 TGTGCCAGCAGTGATATACTCCTCTCCTACGAGCAGTACTTC CASSDILLSYEQYF
TRBD1 few TRBJ1-1 TRBV10-3 TGTGCCACCTCCGGGACAGGGGGTGAGTCGGGTCACACTGAAGCTTTCTTT CATSGTGGESGHTEAFF
TRBD1 few TRBJ2-5 TRBV7-9 TGTGCCAGCAGCCTCGGGACAGGGGTGGAAGGAGAGACCCAGTACTTC CASSLGTGVEGETQYF
- many TRBJ2-1 TRBV2 TGTGCCAGCAGGAGTCAGGGCTACAATGAGCAGTTCTTC CASRSQGYNEQFF
TRBD2 many TRBJ2-1 TRBV11-1 TGTGCCAGCAGCCACCCTAGCGGGAGGGGTTGGGACAATGAGCAGTTCTTC CASSHPSGRGWDNEQFF
- - TRBJ1-2 TRBV19 TGTGCCAGTAGTGTACAGGGAGTCCATGGCTACACCTTC CASSVQGVHGYTF
TRBD2 many TRBJ2-1 TRBV11-1 TGTGCCAGCAGTCGACCCGGGACTAGCGTCTACAATGAGCAGTTCTTC CASSRPGTSVYNEQFF
TRBD1 many TRBJ2-7 TRBV2 TGTGCCAGCTCAGACAGGGGGCTTCTTCAGGAGCAGTACTTC CASSDRGLLQEQYF
- few TRBJ2-5 TRBV20-1 TGCAGTGCTAGAGATCGAGGGACCCAGTACTTC CSARDRGTQYF
- - TRBJ1-4 TRBV6-1 TGTGCCAGCAGTCCCGGGGGTTCTAATGAAAAACTGTTTTTT CASSPGGSNEKLFF
TRBD1 - TRBJ1-1 TRBV10-2 TGCGCCAGCATCCGGGACAGGGCCGCTGAAGCTTTCTTT CASIRDRAAEAFF
- - TRBJ2-1 TRBV12-3/TRBV12-4 TGTGCCAGCAGTGACCCGGGGGAGTCAAAATACAATGAGCAGTTCTTC CASSDPGESKYNEQFF
- - TRBJ2-4 TRBV12-3/TRBV12-4 TGTGCCAGCAGCCGCGGGGTAGCGGAAGCCAAAAACATTCAGTACTTC CASSRGVAEAKNIQYF
- - TRBJ1-5 TRBV6-5 TGTGCCAGCAGTTACATAAGACTAGGGGGAGGACAGCCCCAGCATTTT CASSYIRLGGGQPQHF
- many TRBJ2-3 TRBV11-2 TGTGCCAGCAGCTTATCGGGGCCAACAGATACGCAGTATTTT CASSLSGPTDTQYF
- - TRBJ2-7 TRBV15 TGTGCCACCAGCATCACCTTGGGGCGAGGATACGAGCAGTACTTC CATSITLGRGYEQYF
- many TRBJ2-1 TRBV20-1 TGCAGTGCTAGAGTCAGCCTGGGCTACAATGAGCAGTTCTTC CSARVSLGYNEQFF
- - TRBJ1-6 TRBV7-2 TGTGCCAGCAGCTTAATTTACCCCCGACTCCACTTT CASSLIYPRLHF
- few TRBJ1-2 TRBV28 TGTGCCAGCAGTTCGCCCCAGGGACGGAAGAACTATGGCTACACCTTC CASSSPQGRKNYGYTF
TRBD2 many TRBJ2-1 TRBV7-9 TGTGCCAGCAGCTTATCCCGACTAGCGGAAGAGCAGTTCTTC CASSLSRLAEEQFF
TRBD2 few TRBJ2-3 TRBV28 TGTGCCAGCAGTTTCCGGGCTAGCGGGAGCGCAGATACGCAGTATTTT CASSFRASGSADTQYF